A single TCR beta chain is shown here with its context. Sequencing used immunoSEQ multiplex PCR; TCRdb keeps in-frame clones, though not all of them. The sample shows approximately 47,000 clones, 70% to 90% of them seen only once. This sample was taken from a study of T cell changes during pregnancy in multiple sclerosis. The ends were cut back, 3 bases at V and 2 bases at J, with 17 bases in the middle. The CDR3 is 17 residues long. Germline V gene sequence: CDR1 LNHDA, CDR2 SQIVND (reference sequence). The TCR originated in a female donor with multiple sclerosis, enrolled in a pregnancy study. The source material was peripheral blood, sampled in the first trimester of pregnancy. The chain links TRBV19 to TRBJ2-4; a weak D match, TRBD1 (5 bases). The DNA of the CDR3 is TGTGCCAGTAGTATGGGTGGACGGTGGGGCACCAAAAACATTCAGTACTTC. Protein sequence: CASSMGGRWGTKNIQYF.